This TCR beta chain was found in a study of patients and donors after allogeneic stem cell transplantation. TCRdb redid the calling of the RT-PCR reads with MiXCR, one entry per CDR3 protein. The sample holds about a million distinct CDR3 sequences; under 20% are singletons and the top ten take around 5.5%. Trimming pared 3 bases from V and 6 bases from J, leaving 7 bases between. Germline CDR1 and CDR2: MGHRA and YSYEKL. This CDR3 has 12 amino acids. The source is a human donor who was either an allogeneic HSCT recipient or a stem cell or donor lymphocyte infusion donor (not recorded which). It is not recorded whose cells these are; they may come from a transplant donor. This chain joins TRBV4-1 and TRBJ2-3, with D unresolved. The material sequenced was blood, either unsorted or a sorted T cell fraction (not recorded which). The CDR3 loop reads CASSHHSDTQYF. CDR3 DNA sequence: TGCGCCAGCAGCCACCACTCGGATACGCAGTATTTT.